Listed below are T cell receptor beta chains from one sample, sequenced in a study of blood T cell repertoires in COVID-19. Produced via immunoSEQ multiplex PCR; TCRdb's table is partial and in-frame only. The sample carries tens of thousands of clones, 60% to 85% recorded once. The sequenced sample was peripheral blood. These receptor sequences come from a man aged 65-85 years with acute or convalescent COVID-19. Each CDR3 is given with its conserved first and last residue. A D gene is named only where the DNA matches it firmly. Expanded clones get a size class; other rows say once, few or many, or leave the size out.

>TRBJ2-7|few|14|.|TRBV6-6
CASLQDGISYEQYF
TGTGCCAGCCTCCAGGATGGAATTTCCTACGAGCAGTACTTC
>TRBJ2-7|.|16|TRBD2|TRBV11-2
CASSPLKAGVVHEQYF
TGTGCCAGCAGCCCCCTGAAAGCGGGAGTCGTCCACGAGCAGTACTTC
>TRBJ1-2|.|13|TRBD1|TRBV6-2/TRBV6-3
CASSLQGNYGYTF
TGTGCCAGCAGTCTACAGGGGAACTATGGCTACACCTTC
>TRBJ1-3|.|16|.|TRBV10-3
CAISEGGVEAGNTIYF
TGTGCCATCAGTGAGGGTGGAGTGGAAGCTGGAAACACCATATATTTT
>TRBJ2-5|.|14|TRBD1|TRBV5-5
CASRIDRGSGTQYF
TGTGCCAGCCGAATCGACAGGGGATCTGGGACCCAGTACTTC
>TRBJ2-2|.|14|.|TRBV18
CASSSTPVGGELFF
TGTGCCAGCTCTTCGACACCGGTGGGCGGGGAGCTGTTTTTT
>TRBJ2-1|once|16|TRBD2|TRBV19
CASSIPGTSSYNEQFF
TGTGCCAGTAGTATTCCTGGGACTAGCTCCTACAATGAGCAGTTCTTC
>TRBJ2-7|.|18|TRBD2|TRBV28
CASSGISGLAGLSYEQYF
TGTGCCAGCAGTGGAATTTCGGGACTAGCGGGCCTCTCCTACGAGCAGTACTTC
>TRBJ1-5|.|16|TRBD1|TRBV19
CASSLGTGRSNQPQHF
TGTGCCAGTAGTCTAGGGACAGGGAGGAGCAATCAGCCCCAGCATTTT
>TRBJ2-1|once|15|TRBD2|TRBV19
CASSIGGTSGRALVF
TGTGCCAGTAGTATAGGGGGGACTAGCGGGAGGGCCTTGGTCTTC
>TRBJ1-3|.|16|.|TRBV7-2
CASSTFSLTSGNTIYF
TGTGCCAGCAGCACCTTTAGCTTGACTTCTGGAAACACCATATATTTT
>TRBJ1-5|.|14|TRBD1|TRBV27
CASSSTGSNQPQHF
TGTGCCAGCAGTTCGACAGGGAGCAATCAGCCCCAGCATTTT
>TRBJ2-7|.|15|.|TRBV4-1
CASSQGDTSAYEQYF
TGCGCCAGCAGCCAGGGCGACACGTCCGCCTACGAGCAGTACTTC
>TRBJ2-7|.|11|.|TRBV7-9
CASSLGREQYF
TGTGCCAGCAGTCTAGGGAGGGAGCAGTACTTC
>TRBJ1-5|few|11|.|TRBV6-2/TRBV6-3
CASSQGGPQHF
TGTGCCAGCAGCCAAGGGGGTCCCCAGCATTTT
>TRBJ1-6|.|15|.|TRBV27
CASSLTGVYNSPLHF
TGTGCCAGCAGTTTAACCGGGGTTTATAATTCACCCCTCCACTTT
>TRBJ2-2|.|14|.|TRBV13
CASSAQRPVGELFF
TGTGCCAGCAGCGCACAGCGGCCGGTCGGGGAGCTGTTTTTT
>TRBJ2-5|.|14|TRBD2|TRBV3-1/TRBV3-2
CASSIGGRPGAQYF
TGTGCCAGCAGCATCGGCGGGAGGCCCGGGGCCCAGTACTTC
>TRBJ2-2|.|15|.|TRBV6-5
CASSFLDREGGELFF
TGTGCCAGCAGTTTCTTGGACAGGGAGGGCGGGGAGCTGTTTTTT
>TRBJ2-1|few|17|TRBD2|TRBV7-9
CASSRIGELAFYNEQFF
TGTGCCAGCAGCCGCATCGGGGAACTAGCGTTCTACAATGAGCAGTTCTTC
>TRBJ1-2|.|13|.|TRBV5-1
CASSAEGVDGYTF
TGCGCCAGCAGCGCCGAGGGGGTTGATGGCTACACCTTC
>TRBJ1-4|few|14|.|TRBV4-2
CASSPAGGGEKLFF
TGTGCCAGCAGCCCGGCGGGGGGTGGAGAAAAACTGTTTTTT
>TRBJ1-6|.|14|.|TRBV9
CASSAGTQDSPLHF
TGTGCCAGCAGCGCCGGGACACAAGATTCACCCCTCCACTTT
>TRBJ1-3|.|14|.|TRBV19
CASTYGGTGNTIYF
TGTGCCAGTACCTACGGGGGAACTGGAAACACCATATATTTT
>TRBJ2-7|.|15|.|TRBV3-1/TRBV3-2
CASSQGATVTYEQYF
TGTGCCAGCAGCCAAGGAGCAACAGTAACCTACGAGCAGTACTTC
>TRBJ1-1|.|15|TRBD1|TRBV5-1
CASRQGQGENTEAFF
TGCGCCAGCAGACAAGGACAGGGAGAGAACACTGAAGCTTTCTTT
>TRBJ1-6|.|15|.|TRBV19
CASNPDSSYNSPLHF
TGTGCCAGTAACCCGGACAGCTCCTATAATTCACCCCTCCACTTT
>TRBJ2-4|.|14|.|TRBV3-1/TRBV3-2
CASSLLSAKNIQYF
TGTGCCAGCAGTTTGTTAAGCGCCAAAAACATTCAGTACTTC
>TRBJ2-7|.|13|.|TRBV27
CASSRGSSYEQYF
TGTGCCAGCAGTAGGGGGAGCTCCTACGAGCAGTACTTC
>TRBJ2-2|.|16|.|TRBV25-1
CASSGAGAGNTGELFF
TGTGCCAGCAGTGGGGCGGGGGCTGGGAACACCGGGGAGCTGTTTTTT
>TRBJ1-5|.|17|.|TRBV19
CARASPERVHSNQPQHF
TGTGCCAGAGCCTCACCGGAGAGGGTCCATAGCAATCAGCCCCAGCATTTT
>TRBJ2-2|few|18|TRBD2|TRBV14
CASSQEEASGRGTGELFF
TGTGCCAGCAGCCAAGAAGAAGCTAGCGGGAGAGGCACCGGGGAGCTGTTTTTT
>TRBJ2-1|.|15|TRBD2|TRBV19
CASSPGLAGAGEQFF
TGTGCCAGTAGCCCGGGACTAGCGGGAGCAGGTGAGCAGTTCTTC
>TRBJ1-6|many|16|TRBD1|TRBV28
CASSLAGDRGLSPLHF
TGTGCCAGCAGTCTCGCCGGGGACAGGGGCCTTTCACCCCTCCACTTT
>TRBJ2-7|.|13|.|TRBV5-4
CASSLAGPYEQYF
TGTGCCAGCAGCTTGGCGGGTCCCTACGAGCAGTACTTC
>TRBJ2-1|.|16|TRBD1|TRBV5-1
CASTNQGQGAYNEQFF
TGCGCCAGCACCAACCAGGGACAGGGGGCTTACAATGAGCAGTTCTTC
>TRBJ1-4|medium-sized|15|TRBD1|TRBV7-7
CASSSGTGPNEKLFF
TGTGCTAGCAGTTCCGGGACAGGCCCTAATGAAAAACTGTTTTTT
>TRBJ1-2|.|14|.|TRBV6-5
CASTKDREGYGYTF
TGTGCCAGCACCAAGGACCGGGAGGGCTATGGCTACACCTTC
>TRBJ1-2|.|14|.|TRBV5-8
CASSLYSINYGYTF
TGTGCCAGCAGCTTGTACAGCATAAACTATGGCTACACCTTC
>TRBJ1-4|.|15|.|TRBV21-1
CASSTLAVNNEKLFF
TGTGCCAGCAGCACGTTGGCAGTCAATAATGAAAAACTGTTTTTT
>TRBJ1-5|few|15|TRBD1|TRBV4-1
CASSQGGQGSQPQHF
TGCGCCAGCAGCCAGGGAGGACAGGGTAGCCAGCCCCAGCATTTT
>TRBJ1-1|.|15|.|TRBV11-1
CASSPLVGVNTEAFF
TGTGCCAGCAGCCCCCTGGTCGGAGTTAACACTGAAGCTTTCTTT
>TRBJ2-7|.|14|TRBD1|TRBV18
CASSTGTEGYEQYF
TGTGCCAGCTCAACAGGGACAGAAGGCTACGAGCAGTACTTC
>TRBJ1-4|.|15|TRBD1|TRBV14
CASSPVDRGNEKLFF
TGTGCCAGCAGCCCAGTGGACAGGGGTAATGAAAAACTGTTTTTT
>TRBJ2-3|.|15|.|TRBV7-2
CASSLAQRGTDTQYF
TGTGCCAGCAGCTTAGCTCAGCGGGGCACAGATACGCAGTATTTT
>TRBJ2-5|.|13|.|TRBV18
CASSPGAQETQYF
TGTGCCAGCTCACCTGGAGCTCAAGAGACCCAGTACTTC
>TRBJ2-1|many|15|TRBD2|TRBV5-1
CASSLDGGSGNEQFF
TGCGCCAGCAGCTTGGATGGCGGGAGTGGAAATGAGCAGTTCTTC
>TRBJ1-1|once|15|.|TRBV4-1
CASSQQGAMNTEAFF
TGCGCCAGCAGCCAACAGGGCGCCATGAACACTGAAGCTTTCTTT
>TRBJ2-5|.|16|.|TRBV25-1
CASSDRAPSIQETQYF
TGTGCCAGCAGTGATCGAGCGCCGTCGATCCAAGAGACCCAGTACTTC
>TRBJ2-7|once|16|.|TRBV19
CASSPRGGERSYEQYF
TGTGCCAGTAGTCCCCGAGGGGGGGAGAGGTCCTACGAGCAGTACTTC
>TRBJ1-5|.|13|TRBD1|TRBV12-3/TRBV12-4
CASSRQGNQPQHF
TGTGCCAGCAGTCGACAGGGGAATCAGCCCCAGCATTTT